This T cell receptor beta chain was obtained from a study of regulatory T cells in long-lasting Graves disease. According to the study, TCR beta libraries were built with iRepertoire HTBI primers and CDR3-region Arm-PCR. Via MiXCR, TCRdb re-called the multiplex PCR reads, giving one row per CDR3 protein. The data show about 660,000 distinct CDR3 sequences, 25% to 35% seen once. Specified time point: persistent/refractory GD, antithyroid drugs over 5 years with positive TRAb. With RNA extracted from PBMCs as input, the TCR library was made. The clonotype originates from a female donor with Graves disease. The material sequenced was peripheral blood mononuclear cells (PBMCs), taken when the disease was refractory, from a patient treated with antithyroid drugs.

The CDR3 here is CASSLAWTGGGPQHF. CDR3 DNA sequence: TGTGCCAGCAGTTTAGCGTGGACAGGGGGAGGGCCCCAGCATTTT. V gene TRBV12-3 or TRBV12-4 combines with J gene TRBJ1-5; the match to TRBD1 covers 10 bases. The CDR3 contains 15 residues. With V trimmed by 0 bases and J by 9 bases, 5 bases remained unmatched.